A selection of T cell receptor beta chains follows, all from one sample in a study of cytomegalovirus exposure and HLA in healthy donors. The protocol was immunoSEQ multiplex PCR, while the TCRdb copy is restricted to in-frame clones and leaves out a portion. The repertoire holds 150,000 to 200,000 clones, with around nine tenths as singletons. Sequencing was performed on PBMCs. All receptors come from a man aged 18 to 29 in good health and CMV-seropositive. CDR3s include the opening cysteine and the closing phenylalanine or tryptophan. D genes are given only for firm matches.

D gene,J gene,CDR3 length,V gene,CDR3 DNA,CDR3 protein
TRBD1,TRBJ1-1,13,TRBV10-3,TGTGCCATCACCGGGACAGGGAACACTGAAGCTTTCTTT,CAITGTGNTEAFF
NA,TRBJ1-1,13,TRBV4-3,TGCGCCAGCAGCCAAGAGAGAAACAGGTTGGCTTTCTTT,CASSQERNRLAFF
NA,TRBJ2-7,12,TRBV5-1,TGCGCCAGCGGCCCCTCCTCCTACGAGCAGTACTTC,CASGPSSYEQYF
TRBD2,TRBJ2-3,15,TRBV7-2,TGTGCCAGCAGCTTCGCGGGGGGAGGAGTAGATACGCAGTATTTT,CASSFAGGGVDTQYF
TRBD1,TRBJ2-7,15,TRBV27,TGTGCCAGCAGTTTACTAGGGACAGGGGGCAGTAAGCAGTACTTC,CASSLLGTGGSKQYF
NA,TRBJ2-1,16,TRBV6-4,TGTGCCAGCAGTTCCGAGGAGGTCAGCTCCTACAATGAGCAGTTCTTC,CASSSEEVSSYNEQFF
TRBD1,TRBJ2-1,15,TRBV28,TGTGCCAGCATGAAGGGGGCGAGCTCCTACAATGAGCAGTTCTTC,CASMKGASSYNEQFF
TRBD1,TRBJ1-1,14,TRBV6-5,TGTGCCAGCAGACCAGGGGGCCTGAACACTGAAGCTTTCTTT,CASRPGGLNTEAFF
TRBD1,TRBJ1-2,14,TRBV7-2,TGTGCCAGCAGCTTCCGTGGACAGGGGAATGGCTACACCTTC,CASSFRGQGNGYTF
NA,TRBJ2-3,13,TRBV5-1,TGCGCCAGCAGCACGGACAACACAGATACGCAGTATTTT,CASSTDNTDTQYF
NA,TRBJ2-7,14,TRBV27,TGTGCCAGCAGTTTGACAGCGAGCCCCTACGAGCAGTACTTC,CASSLTASPYEQYF